The 22 T cell receptor beta chains listed next were all sequenced from one sample in a study of cytomegalovirus exposure and HLA in healthy donors. Primers for the PCR totalled 60 Vbeta and 13 Jbeta. This table comes from immunoSEQ multiplex PCR, and its TCRdb copy is limited to in-frame clones, with some not included. This repertoire shows about 150,000 clones, about 85% found once; its top ten account for around 6.5%. The specimen was PBMCs. The receptors originated from a male donor in good health and CMV-seropositive.

This rearrangement joins TRBV19 to TRBJ1-3; D is ambiguous. The V gene lost 9 bases and the J gene lost 0 bases, with 9 bases spanning the gap. The CDR3 totals 13 residues. Germline CDR1 is LNHDA and CDR2 is SQIVND (reference sequence). The CDR3 here is CASRPGSGNTIYF. As DNA, the CDR3 is TGTGCCAGCCGGCCGGGCTCTGGAAACACCATATATTTT.

This rearrangement joins TRBV9 to TRBJ2-3, with 7 bases lining up with TRBD2. The germline CDR1 and CDR2 sequences are SGDLS and YYNGEE. V trimming: 0 bases; J trimming: 4 bases; junction bases outside the gene matches: 8. CDR3 length: 16 residues. CDR3 residues: CASSVAGAGLADTQYF. For the CDR3, the DNA is TGTGCCAGCAGCGTAGCGGGAGCGGGGTTGGCAGATACGCAGTATTTT.

The rearrangement joins TRBV11-3 to TRBJ2-7; 8 nucleotides line up with TRBD2. CDR1 and CDR2 from the germline V gene are SGHNT and YENEEA. The V segment lost 6 bases and the J segment 5 bases; nucleotides outside the gene matches: 12. The CDR3 is 15 residues long. This chain's CDR3 is CASSFRGPTSDEQYF. CDR3 in DNA: TGTGCCAGCAGTTTTAGGGGTCCGACTAGCGACGAGCAGTACTTC.

The rearrangement uses TRBV28 and TRBJ1-5; D call uncertain. Trimming removed 4 bases from V and 3 bases from J, with 7 bases in between. Germline CDR1 reads MDHEN; CDR2 reads SYDVKM. This CDR3 contains 13 residues. CDR3 DNA: TGTGCCAGCAGTTCCGTCCTCAATCAGCCCCAGCATTTT. Translation gives CASSSVLNQPQHF.

V is TRBV5-4 and J is TRBJ1-1; D is unclear. CDR3 length equals 11 residues. Germline CDR1 reads SGHNT; CDR2 reads YYREEE (reference sequence). Between the trimmed V and J ends, which lost 4 bases and 2 bases, there was a span of 3 bases. The CDR3 here is CASSRNTEAFF. The CDR3, as DNA: TGTGCCAGCAGCCGTAACACTGAAGCTTTCTTT. Based on the CDR3 plus reference TRBV5-4 and TRBJ1-1, the full variable domain is ETGVTQSPTHLIKTRGQQVTLRCSSQSGHNTVSWYQQALGQGPQFIFQYYREEENGRGNFPPRFSGLQFPNYSSELNVNALELDDSALYLCASSRNTEAFFGQGTRLTVV.

The V and J genes are TRBV2 and TRBJ2-5; D not certain. With 3 bases removed from V and 3 bases from J, the gap between germline ends came to 8 bases. From germline, CDR1 is SNHLY and CDR2 FYNNEI. This CDR3 is 13 amino acids long. This CDR3 is CASSEFVEETQYF. The CDR3 DNA reads as TGTGCCAGCAGTGAGTTCGTCGAAGAGACCCAGTACTTC.

The chain combines TRBV11-2 with TRBJ1-3; D might be TRBD1 (5 bases). V was cut by 0 bases and J by 0 bases, with 15 bases left in between. The germline V gene encodes CDR1 SGHAT and CDR2 FQNNGV. The CDR3 extends over 18 amino acids. The CDR3: CASSLDIGVLISGNTIYF. The CDR3 nucleotides are TGTGCCAGCAGCTTAGATATAGGGGTCCTGATCTCTGGAAACACCATATATTTT.

The chain carries TRBV7-9 and TRBJ2-7, with D perhaps matching TRBD1 (5 bases). Trimming removed 5 bases from V and 5 bases from J, with 19 bases in between. The germline V gene has CDR1 SEHNR and CDR2 FQNEAQ (reference sequence). This CDR3 is 15 amino acids long. The CDR3 is CASSPSVAGKHEQYF. CDR3 in DNA: TGTGCCAGCAGCCCGAGTGTGGCAGGGAAGCACGAGCAGTACTTC.

This rearrangement joins TRBV18 to TRBJ2-7; 7 bases are a match to TRBD1. The germline V gene encodes CDR1 KGHSH and CDR2 LQKENI. The ends lost 6 bases at V and 2 bases at J; junction bases unmatched: 10. This CDR3 spans 15 amino acids. The CDR3 DNA sequence: TGTGCCAGCTCTCCCCCGGGACAGCCTACCTACGAGCAGTACTTC. Amino acids: CASSPPGQPTYEQYF.

V is TRBV20-1 and J is TRBJ1-4; D is ambiguous. Germline CDR1 is DFQATT and CDR2 is SNEGSKA (reference sequence). The CDR3 loop spans 10 amino acids. V gave up 7 bases and J gave up 3 bases, with 3 bases separating them. The CDR3 loop is CSVSNEKLFF. The DNA for the CDR3 is TGCAGTGTCTCTAATGAAAAACTGTTTTTT.

The chain has TRBV11-2 and TRBJ2-1; TRBD2 agrees at 10 bases. Germline CDR1 SGHAT, CDR2 FQNNGV. The V segment lost 0 bases and the J segment 3 bases; nucleotides outside the gene matches: 2. CDR3 length: 16 residues. The CDR3 loop is CASSLDSSGGYNEQFF. The CDR3 coding sequence is TGTGCCAGCAGCTTAGATTCTAGCGGGGGCTACAATGAGCAGTTCTTC.

This chain connects TRBV30 to TRBJ1-3, with 10 bases matching TRBD1. The CDR3 runs 14 residues. The germline V gene encodes CDR1 GTSNPN and CDR2 SVGIG (reference sequence). The trim removed 5 bases at V and 2 bases at J, leaving 3 bases unmatched. CDR3 protein: CAWRQGAAGNTIYF. The DNA for the CDR3 is TGTGCCTGGCGACAGGGGGCCGCTGGAAACACCATATATTTT.

The chain has TRBV6-5 and TRBJ2-5, with 7 positions matching TRBD1. This CDR3 region has 13 residues. Germline V CDR1 and CDR2: MNHEY, SVGAGI. The trim removed 6 bases at V and 1 base at J, leaving 2 bases unmatched. CDR3 in DNA: TGTGCCAGCAGGGGACAGAGCCAAGAGACCCAGTACTTC. Translated, it gives CASRGQSQETQYF.

The rearrangement joins TRBV7-9 to TRBJ2-3; 13 bases are shared with TRBD2. The CDR3 contains 17 residues. Trimming cost V 5 bases and J 6 bases; bases outside gene matches: 11. Germline CDR1 is SEHNR and CDR2 is FQNEAQ (reference sequence). The DNA for the CDR3 is TGTGCCAGCAGCGGGGACTGGACTAGCGGGAGTAGGGATACGCAGTATTTT. This sequence encodes CASSGDWTSGSRDTQYF.

V is TRBV21-1 and J is TRBJ2-7; whether TRBD2, the table's D call, matches the DNA was not checked. TRBV21-1 is listed as a pseudogene. The CDR3 contains 16 residues. CDR3 coding DNA: TGTGCCAGCAGCAAAGATCGCCCAGCGGGAGGGTCCGAGCAGTACTTC. Encoded protein: CASSKDRPAGGSEQYF.

The chain is built from TRBV7-2 and TRBJ1-2; no firm D call. The V gene's germline CDR1 is SGHTA and CDR2 FQGNSA. The CDR3 has 14 amino acids. Deletions cut 5 bases from V and 4 bases from J, with 14 bases between. The CDR3 loop is CASSLGNDGYGYTF. The DNA for the CDR3 is TGTGCCAGCAGCCTGGGCAATGATGGCTATGGCTACACCTTC. Combining the CDR3 with reference TRBV7-2 and TRBJ1-2 gives the whole variable domain GAGVSQSPSNKVTEKGKDVELRCDPISGHTALYWYRQSLGQGLEFLIYFQGNSAPDKSGLPSDRFSAERTGGSVSTLTIQRTQQEDSAVYLCASSLGNDGYGYTFGSGTRLTVV.

The V and J genes are TRBV5-1 and TRBJ1-1; D unresolved. This CDR3 comprises 14 residues. The germline gives CDR1 SGHRS, CDR2 YFSETQ. Trimming took off 1 base at V and 1 base at J, with 8 bases between the two ends. The CDR3 bases are TGCGCCAGCAGCTTGTTTTCTAAGAACACTGAAGCTTTCTTT. Translating gives CASSLFSKNTEAFF.

The rearrangement links TRBV6-6 to TRBJ2-7; a weak D match, TRBD1 (6 bases). The CDR3 has 12 amino acids. Per the germline V gene, CDR1 is MNHNY and CDR2 is SVGAGI (reference sequence). V was shortened by 4 bases and J by 12 bases, with 16 bases between the two germline ends. CDR3 loop: CASSSTIRGGYF. The CDR3 nucleotides read TGTGCCAGCAGTTCCACAATCAGAGGGGGGTACTTC.

The gene calls are TRBV4-2 and TRBJ1-6; TRBD1 might be the D (5 bases). Deletions cut 1 base from V and 12 bases from J, with 19 bases between. The germline V gene has CDR1 LGHNA and CDR2 YNFKEQ. The CDR3 is 16 amino acids. The CDR3 nucleotides read TGTGCCAGCAGCCAAGCCACGGGGGTACAGATCTTACCCCTCCACTTT. It translates to CASSQATGVQILPLHF.

About this clone: Distinct nucleotide sequences in the sample also encode this CDR3. This chain links TRBV6-6 with TRBJ2-1; no firm D call. V lost 4 bases and J 7 bases, leaving 8 bases between the germline ends. CDR3 length equals 12 residues. Germline loops: CDR1 MNHNY, CDR2 SVGAGI (reference sequence). The CDR3 loop reads CASSSTVNEQFF. The CDR3 DNA sequence: TGTGCCAGCAGTTCGACTGTTAATGAGCAGTTCTTC.

This rearrangement joins TRBV15 to TRBJ1-2; 8 bases are a match to TRBD1. The CDR3 is 13 residues long. V was clipped by 3 bases and J by 7 bases; unmatched bases: 4. Germline CDR1 LNHNV, CDR2 YYDKDF (reference sequence). The CDR3 coding sequence is TGTGCCACCAGCAGTGGGACAGGAACTGGCTACACCTTC. Translating gives CATSSGTGTGYTF.

This CDR3 reads CASIKEGGEAFF. CDR3 DNA sequence: TGTGCCAGCATTAAGGAGGGCGGAGAAGCTTTCTTT. J is TRBJ1-1 and V is TRBV6-5; D is undetermined. Trimming took 7 bases from V and 8 from J, leaving 14 bases between them. CDR1 MNHEY and CDR2 SVGAGI come from the germline V gene. CDR3 size: 12 residues.